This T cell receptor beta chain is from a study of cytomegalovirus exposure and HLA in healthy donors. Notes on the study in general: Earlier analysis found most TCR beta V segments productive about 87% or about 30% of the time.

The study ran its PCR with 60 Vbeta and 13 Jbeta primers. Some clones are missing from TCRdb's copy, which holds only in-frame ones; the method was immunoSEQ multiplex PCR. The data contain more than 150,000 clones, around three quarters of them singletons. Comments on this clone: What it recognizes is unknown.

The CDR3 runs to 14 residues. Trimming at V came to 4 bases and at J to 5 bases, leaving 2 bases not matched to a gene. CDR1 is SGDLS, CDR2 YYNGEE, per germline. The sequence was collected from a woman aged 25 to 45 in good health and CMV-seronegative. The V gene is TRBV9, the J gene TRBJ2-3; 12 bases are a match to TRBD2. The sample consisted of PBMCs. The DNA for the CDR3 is TGTGCCAGCAGCCGGACTAGCGGGGAAGATACGCAGTATTTT. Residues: CASSRTSGEDTQYF.